Listed here are 29 T cell receptor beta chains from one sample, sequenced in a study of molecular identifiers for immune sequencing clone quantification. MiXCR was run by TCRdb on the PCR reads, yielding one entry per CDR3 protein. The data hold some 650,000 distinct CDR3 sequences, with around 20% observed a single time. The material sequenced was naive CD8+ T cells from blood, with Jurkat cell RNA spiked in. As to subset: FACS-sorted CD8+CD4-CCR7+CD45RA+ naive T cells. The receptors originated from a human donor in good health. Some libraries in this study had Jurkat cell RNA spiked in.

This clonotype was recorded at least ten times. J is TRBJ1-1 and V is TRBV9; the match to TRBD1 covers 8 bases. Germline values: CDR1 SGDLS, CDR2 YYNGEE. The CDR3 contains 16 residues. The V gene end was trimmed by 3 bases and the J gene end by 4 bases; junction bases not matched to a gene: 11. CDR3: CASSALDRGLTTEAFF. In nucleotides, the CDR3 is TGTGCCAGCAGCGCGTTAGACAGGGGTTTGACCACTGAAGCTTTCTTT. Together with reference TRBV9 and TRBJ1-1, the CDR3 gives the full variable domain: DSGVTQTPKHLITATGQRVTLRCSPRSGDLSVYWYQQSLDQGLQFLIQYYNGEERAKGNILERFSAQQFPDLHSELNLSSLELGDSALYFCASSALDRGLTTEAFFGQGTRLTVV.

Many counts were recorded for this clonotype. The V gene is TRBV28, the J gene TRBJ1-5; TRBD1 matches at 8 bases. CDR1 and CDR2 (germline): MDHEN, SYDVKM. V shed 7 bases, J shed 5 bases, and the junction held 13 bases outside the gene matches. The CDR3 covers 16 residues. The CDR3 DNA follows: TGTGCCAGCATTACGAAGAGGACAGGGCGGGATCAGCCCCAGCATTTT. Translating gives CASITKRTGRDQPQHF.

This clonotype was counted a few times. CDR3 loop: CASSFQGGGSGELFF. Here the CDR3 DNA reads TGTGCCAGCAGCTTCCAAGGGGGCGGATCCGGGGAGCTGTTTTTT. The chain combines TRBV7-6 with TRBJ2-2, with 7 bases lining up with TRBD1. CDR1 and CDR2 from the germline V gene are SGHVS and FNYEAQ. Trimming took 3 bases from V and 6 from J; bases not matched to a gene: 7. CDR3 size: 15 residues.

This clonotype was seen ten or more times. The V and J genes are TRBV7-6 and TRBJ1-2; maybe TRBD1 (5 bases). The CDR3 contains 15 residues. Germline lookup yields CDR1 SGHVS and CDR2 FNYEAQ. The V gene lost 5 bases and the J gene lost 1 base, with 14 bases spanning the gap. CDR3 nucleotide sequence: TGTGCCAGCAGCCCAGATACGACAGATAACTATGGCTACACCTTC. It is translated as CASSPDTTDNYGYTF.

This clonotype was detected many times. V and J are TRBV19 and TRBJ1-5; D ambiguous. V lost 6 bases, J lost 2 bases, and 8 bases lay in between. The CDR3 has 13 residues. Per the germline V gene, CDR1 is LNHDA and CDR2 is SQIVND (reference sequence). In DNA, the CDR3 is TGTGCCAGTAGGGAGAATGGCAATCAGCCCCAGCATTTT. Translated, it gives CASRENGNQPQHF. The full variable domain, completed using reference TRBV19 and TRBJ1-5, is DGGITQSPKYLFRKEGQNVTLSCEQNLNHDAMYWYRQDPGQGLRLIYYSQIVNDFQKGDIAEGYSVSREKKESFPLTVTSAQKNPTAFYLCASRENGNQPQHFGDGTRLSIL.

This clonotype was observed once. A read error may be the cause here, since a much bigger clone is one base away. This chain links TRBV15 with TRBJ1-6, with D possibly matching TRBD1 (6 bases). CDR3 length: 13 residues. The germline gives CDR1 LNHNV, CDR2 YYDKDF (reference sequence). CDR3 DNA sequence: TGTGCCGCCAGAAATATCGCCGGGACAACCCTCCACTTT. Amino acids: CAARNIAGTTLHF.

Note on this clonotype: A clone one base away is much larger, so this may be a read error. The genes are TRBV6-5 and TRBJ2-1; D is unresolved. V shed 6 bases and J shed 8 bases, with 14 bases lying between them. In germline, CDR1 is MNHEY, CDR2 SVGAGI. This CDR3 is built from 13 residues. The CDR3 DNA reads TGTGCCAGCAGCCCCCCCCGGCCCCATGAGCAGTTCTTC. It is translated as CASSPPRPHEQFF.

This CDR3 is CASSSRTGAASNEKLFF. The CDR3 DNA reads as TGTGCCAGCAGCTCCAGGACAGGGGCGGCATCTAATGAAAAACTGTTTTTT. The rearrangement uses TRBV7-2 and TRBJ1-4; 9 bases fit TRBD1. Germline CDR1 SGHTA, CDR2 FQGNSA. This CDR3 comprises 17 residues. V trimming: 4 bases; J trimming: 3 bases; junction bases outside the gene matches: 9.

This clonotype was recorded once. This clone may be a read error of a much larger clone one base away. The chain is built from TRBV29-1 and TRBJ2-1; possibly TRBD2 for D (5 bases). This CDR3 contains 10 residues. From germline, CDR1 is SQVTM and CDR2 ANQGSEA. This chain's CDR3 is CGVISGEQFF. The CDR3 DNA reads as TGCGGCGTTATAAGCGGAGAGCAGTTCTTC.

Worth noting for this clonotype: It may be a read error: a sequence one base away is much more abundant. The chain carries TRBV5-1 and TRBJ2-7; D gene uncertain. CDR3 length equals 12 residues. Trimming shortened V by 6 bases and J by 5 bases, and 12 bases separated the two germline ends. In germline, CDR1 is SGHRS, CDR2 YFSETQ. CDR3 in amino acids: CASINAVNEQYF. CDR3 sequence (DNA): TGCGCCAGCATCAACGCAGTAAACGAGCAGTACTTC.

This clonotype has a count of ten or more. V usage is TRBV12-3 or TRBV12-4 and J usage is TRBJ1-2; D gene ambiguous. With 7 bases removed from V and 0 bases from J, the gap between germline ends came to 12 bases. The CDR3 is made up of 14 amino acids. The CDR3 spells CASKGLSSNYGYTF. The CDR3 DNA follows: TGTGCCAGCAAAGGACTGTCATCTAACTATGGCTACACCTTC.

The gene calls are TRBV4-3 and TRBJ2-7, with D perhaps TRBD2 (5 bases). CDR1 is LGHNA and CDR2 is YSLEER in the germline V gene. The V end was cut by 0 bases, the J end by 3 bases, with 15 bases between. This CDR3 contains 16 residues. CDR3 in DNA: TGCGCCAGCAGCCAAGATTATAGCCCCCGGGACTACGAGCAGTACTTC. Its protein is CASSQDYSPRDYEQYF.

This clonotype was detected many times. This chain uses TRBV13 with TRBJ2-3, with D perhaps matching TRBD2 (6 bases). This CDR3 is 15 amino acids long. Germline loops: CDR1 PRHDT, CDR2 FYEKMQ (reference sequence). Deletions cut 2 bases from V and 1 base from J, with 10 bases between. CDR3 nucleotides: TGTGCCAGCAGCTTATGGAGGGATGGCACAGATACGCAGTATTTT. Amino acid sequence: CASSLWRDGTDTQYF.

This clonotype was seen many times. This chain links TRBV5-6 with TRBJ1-1, with TRBD1 matching 9 bases. The germline V gene has CDR1 SGHDT and CDR2 YYEEEE. V trimming: 4 bases; J trimming: 1 base; junction bases outside the gene matches: 8. The CDR3 spans 16 residues. The CDR3 DNA sequence: TGTGCCAGCAGCCCCGGGACAGGGACCCCGAACACTGAAGCTTTCTTT. Translation gives CASSPGTGTPNTEAFF. The variable domain in full, with the rest retrieved from reference TRBV5-6 and TRBJ1-1, is DAGVTQSPTHLIKTRGQQVTLRCSPKSGHDTVSWYQQALGQGPQFIFQYYEEEERQRGNFPDRFSGHQFPNYSSELNVNALLLGDSALYLCASSPGTGTPNTEAFFGQGTRLTVV.

The CDR3 coding sequence is TGTGCCAGCAGCTCCCCAGGGGGTACCTACTCTGGAAACACCATATATTTT. Translating gives CASSSPGGTYSGNTIYF. This chain uses TRBV7-6 with TRBJ1-3, with 7 bases lining up with TRBD1. V lost 4 bases and J lost 0; bases outside the gene matches: 9. The germline V gene has CDR1 SGHVS and CDR2 FNYEAQ. This CDR3 spans 17 amino acids. The variable domain in full, with the rest retrieved from reference TRBV7-6 and TRBJ1-3, is GAGVSQSPRYKVTKRGQDVALRCDPISGHVSLYWYRQALGQGPEFLTYFNYEAQQDKSGLPNDRFSAERPEGSISTLTIQRTEQRDSAMYRCASSSPGGTYSGNTIYFGEGSWLTVV.

In this sample, this clonotype turned up many times. The chain carries TRBV30 and TRBJ2-1; D is ambiguous. V lost 4 bases to trimming and J lost 8 bases, with 30 bases between them. The CDR3 consists of 18 residues. CDR1 GTSNPN and CDR2 SVGIG come from the germline V gene (reference sequence). DNA for the CDR3: TGTGCCTGGACCACTGGGTCATCAGTATCCTATCGCCCCGATGAGCAGTTCTTC. It yields the protein CAWTTGSSVSYRPDEQFF.

This clonotype was seen many times. V gene TRBV5-5 combines with J gene TRBJ2-7; D is perhaps TRBD2 (6 bases). This CDR3 contains 12 residues. CDR1 is SGHKS, CDR2 YYEKEE, per germline (reference sequence). V lost 4 bases and J lost 5, with 10 bases in between. The CDR3 loop is CASSVGTHEQYF. CDR3 in DNA: TGTGCCAGCAGCGTCGGGACTCACGAGCAGTACTTC. Full variable domain (remainder filled in from reference TRBV5-5 and TRBJ2-7): DAGVTQSPTHLIKTRGQQVTLRCSPISGHKSVSWYQQVLGQGPQFIFQYYEKEERGRGNFPDRFSARQFPNYSSELNVNALLLGDSALYLCASSVGTHEQYFGPGTRLTVT.

In regard to this clonotype: One base away lies a much larger clone, so this may be a sequencing read error. DNA of the CDR3: TGTGCCAGCAACAGGCAGGGTGGCACCGGGGAGCCGTTTTTT. Translating it yields CASNRQGGTGEPFF. The J gene is TRBJ2-2, the V gene TRBV9; D could derive from TRBD1 or TRBD2 (5 bases each). Germline lookup yields CDR1 SGDLS and CDR2 YYNGEE. The CDR3 loop spans 14 amino acids. Together with reference TRBV9 and TRBJ2-2, the CDR3 gives the full variable domain: DSGVTQTPKHLITATGQRVTLRCSPRSGDLSVYWYQQSLDQGLQFLIQYYNGEERAKGNILERFSAQQFPDLHSELNLSSLELGDSALYFCASNRQGGTGEPFFGEGSRLTVL.

This clonotype was counted many times. The V call is TRBV29-1, the J call TRBJ2-7; D is unclear. The V gene's germline CDR1 is SQVTM and CDR2 ANQGSEA. This CDR3 has 12 amino acids. With 4 bases removed from V and 2 bases from J, the gap between germline ends came to 9 bases. CDR3 nucleotide sequence: TGCAGCGTTGGGGTGGGCACCTACGAGCAGTACTTC. Its translation: CSVGVGTYEQYF.

This clonotype was seen at least ten times. The chain joins TRBV7-8 to TRBJ2-5; D is perhaps TRBD1 (5 bases). V lost 1 base, J lost 1 base, and 10 bases lay in between. Per germline, CDR1 SGHVS and CDR2 FQNEAQ. The CDR3 is made up of 15 amino acids. The CDR3: CASSLGAGIQETQYF. CDR3 coding DNA: TGTGCCAGCAGCTTAGGGGCAGGGATCCAAGAGACCCAGTACTTC.

This clonotype was picked up many times. The V and J genes are TRBV2 and TRBJ2-7; D may be TRBD1 (6 bases). CDR3 length: 13 residues. Germline CDR1 and CDR2: SNHLY and FYNNEI. V lost 3 bases and J 1 base, leaving 7 bases between the germline ends. CDR3 DNA: TGTGCCAGCAGTGACGGACAGTCCTACGAGCAGTACTTC. Encoded protein: CASSDGQSYEQYF.

The genes are TRBV9 and TRBJ2-2, with D maybe TRBD2 (5 bases). CDR1 SGDLS and CDR2 YYNGEE come from the germline V gene. There are 16 residues in the CDR3. Trimming cost V 0 bases and J 2 bases, with 11 bases left between them. The CDR3 loop reads CASSVARTGNTGELFF. As DNA, the CDR3 is TGTGCCAGCAGCGTAGCTCGGACGGGAAACACCGGGGAGCTGTTTTTT.

This clonotype appeared once. It may be a read error: a sequence one base away is much more abundant. DNA for the CDR3: TGTGCCACCAGCAGAGCAGGGATAACTGAAGCTTTCTTT. Translated, it gives CATSRAGITEAFF. The rearrangement links TRBV15 to TRBJ1-1; TRBD1 might be the D (5 bases). Germline loops: CDR1 LNHNV, CDR2 YYDKDF (reference sequence). V was cut by 1 base and J by 5 bases, with 8 bases left in between. The CDR3 has 13 amino acids.

As concerns this clonotype: This could be a read error, since a much larger clone is one nucleotide away. This chain uses TRBV5-1 with TRBJ2-7; the D gene is possibly TRBD1 (8 bases). Germline V gives CDR1 SGHRS, CDR2 YFSETQ. The CDR3 consists of 12 residues. The CDR3 nucleotides are TGCGCCAGCAGACAGGGGGGGTACGAGCAGTGCTTC. It yields the protein CASRQGGYEQCF. Supplemented by reference TRBV5-1 and TRBJ2-7, the full variable domain reads KAGVTQTPRYLIKTRGQQVTLSCSPISGHRSVSWYQQTPGQGLQFLFEYFSETQRNKGNFPGRFSGRQFSNSRSEMNVSTLELGDSALYLCASRQGGYEQCFGPGTRLTVT.

This clonotype was recorded at least ten times. The V and J genes are TRBV7-9 and TRBJ2-1; D perhaps matches TRBD1 (5 bases). Germline V lookup: CDR1 SEHNR, CDR2 FQNEAQ (reference sequence). V was trimmed by 0 bases and J by 2 bases, leaving 8 bases between them. The CDR3 runs to 15 residues. CDR3 sequence reads: CASSLAPGPYNEQFF. The DNA for the CDR3 is TGTGCCAGCAGCTTAGCACCAGGGCCCTACAATGAGCAGTTCTTC.

Details on this clonotype: With a much larger clone just one base away, this may be a read error. The chain employs TRBV6-5 and TRBJ2-1, with TRBD1 matching 7 bases. CDR3 length: 14 amino acids. Germline lookup yields CDR1 MNHEY and CDR2 SVGAGI. This CDR3 is CAGSIQGRHNEQFF. CDR3 nucleotide sequence: TGTGCCGGCAGTATACAGGGGCGGCACAATGAGCAGTTCTTC.

This clonotype was found many times. V and J are TRBV4-1 and TRBJ2-5; D is unclear. This CDR3 region has 13 residues. V lost 3 bases to trimming and J lost 4 bases, with 9 bases between them. Looked up from germline, CDR1 is MGHRA and CDR2 is YSYEKL. The CDR3 protein is CASSQGSGETQYF. DNA of the CDR3: TGCGCCAGCAGCCAGGGCAGTGGAGAGACCCAGTACTTC.

This clonotype was counted a single time. The J gene is TRBJ1-5, the V gene TRBV2; D not certain. Germline V gene sequence: CDR1 SNHLY, CDR2 FYNNEI. The ends were cut back, 6 bases at V and 5 bases at J, with 11 bases in the middle. The CDR3 spans 13 residues. For the CDR3, the DNA is TGTGCCAGCAGAGAGGGCAGCGATCAGCCCCAGCATTTT. This encodes CASREGSDQPQHF.

This clonotype has only one observation. This sequence joins TRBV12-3 or TRBV12-4 and TRBJ1-1, with TRBD1 matching over 7 bases. The CDR3 is 15 amino acids. V was pared by 5 bases and J by 10 bases, with 16 bases of the junction left unmatched. The CDR3 sequence: CASSDDREEGHRAFF. CDR3 DNA: TGTGCCAGCAGTGACGACAGGGAGGAGGGCCATCGAGCTTTCTTT.